This T cell receptor (beta chain) was recorded in a study of cytomegalovirus exposure and HLA in healthy donors (dated by TCRdb to the late 2010s). At the level of the whole study: An earlier analysis of approximately 550 of the donors reported about 250 Gb of sequence data and 117 million unique TCR beta sequences from around 200 million T cells. Roughly 300 gigabases of sequencing data and around 85 million unique TCR sequences made up an early release that covered nearly 650 HLA-typed donors. Of the 300 to 450 genotyped donors, 75% to 85% were placed in the genetic ancestry cluster associated with self-reported Caucasian donors. The aim of the study was to test whether cataloging public T cell receptors could identify signatures of past pathogen exposure. The study profiled the T cell repertoires of around 700 subjects by immunosequencing and related them to cytomegalovirus serostatus. Along with the roughly 670-subject first cohort, a separate validation cohort of over 90 different subjects was used. The study combined high-throughput TCR immunosequencing, statistical association of individual TCRs with disease status, and machine learning to predict cytomegalovirus infection status. In a later analysis, previously published TCR beta repertoires from 550 to 700 donors were re-analyzed and high-resolution HLA genotyping was added so that TCR occurrence patterns could be studied. Rather than using new phenotypic data, the later analysis identified candidate immune exposures from TCR beta sequences and from how often those sequences occurred across donors. In an earlier analysis of roughly 580 of the donors, high-throughput TCR beta sequencing was used to judge whether each TCR beta V gene segment behaved as functional or pseudogenic. Donor age, sex, ethnicity and CMV serostatus were collected together with the repertoire data. In a later genetic analysis, genome-wide SNP genotypes for 398 of the 666 donors were used, and that subset was treated as a discovery cohort. Every repertoire in the discovery cohort had been generated on one and the same sequencing platform. HLA typing included class I and class II loci at four-digit resolution. Typing coverage varied by locus: 629-630 donors for A, B, C, DRB1 and DQB1; roughly 500 for DQA1; nearly 610 for DPA1; more than 450 for DPB1. A handful of DR-DQ haplotypes were treated as single units for association and clustering because of strong linkage in the cohort. On average, over 200,000 unique TCR beta nucleotide sequences were sequenced per donor among a few hundred genotyped donors of the cohort, with about 17% of those sequences being non-productive. The research as a whole found: Roughly uniform sequencing depth across donors was assumed in presence/absence analyses, although this assumption may not hold. According to a later analysis, most CMV-associated TCR beta chains appeared to be HLA-restricted, and the HLA associations seemed to be driven largely by CMV exposure. When HLA alleles, especially DR and DQ, strongly co-occurred, attributing TCR associations to individual alleles was difficult. CMV serostatus was the only immune exposure information available for the cohort. A later analysis reported that several top co-occurrence clusters appeared linked to parvovirus B19, influenza, CMV and Epstein-Barr virus. In a later genetic analysis, fewer N-insertions in productive TCRs were reported among donors in an Asian-associated ancestry cluster than the approximately 710-donor mean. The study gave a list of roughly 150 TCR beta chains associated with cytomegalovirus. In an earlier analysis of about 540 of the donors, most TCR beta V segments were observed in productive rearrangements about 87% or about 30% of the time, broadly matching IMGT annotations. A few of the identified cytomegalovirus-associated TCR beta chains were confirmed in vitro to be specific for cytomegalovirus antigens. Because counts were too low, approximately 18 rarely observed V segments, including chromosome 9 orphons, were excluded from the earlier analysis of several hundred of the donors. In a later analysis, 15,000 to 20,000 TCR beta sequences were associated with specific HLA alleles at a false discovery rate of 0.05. Most TCR sequences were seen in very few donors, while some public TCRs were found in many individuals. Some IMGT-functional V segments, including TRBV6-2 and TRBV6-3, could not be distinguished by the 87-base-pair reads and were therefore excluded. Linkage disequilibrium might explain the correlated functional status among segregating V segments, but an unknown experimental factor could not be excluded. In this cohort, only TCR beta chains were sequenced, and detectable features were limited by the absence of alpha or paired-chain data. Cytomegalovirus status was reported to be diagnosed by the classifier with high specificity and sensitivity in both the original and validation cohorts. Compared with equally common non-associated chains, HLA-associated TCR beta chains in a later analysis were more clonally expanded and had lower generation probabilities. In a later analysis, the rate of TCR association differed among HLA loci, with DRB1 alleles having the most associated TCRs and HLA-C alleles having the fewest. According to the authors, the approach could potentially be generalized to other disease states and immunological phenotypes. A further reported finding was that TCR beta sequences accurately predicted the HLA-A and HLA-B alleles for most subjects in the first cohort. V-gene and J-gene trimming of TCR beta chains was associated with a missense DCLRE1C variant in a later genetic analysis, and the association was replicated in an independent cohort. A cluster of highly shared sequence variants was judged likely to represent a technical artifact of the sequencing pipeline. Because HLA typing was unavailable for some donors at each locus, only the typed subset was used in association tests.

The cohort consisted of approximately 690 healthy bone marrow donors. Cohort members were all nominally healthy when sampled, although unrecorded immune exposures were likely present. Of the 650 to 750 cohort members, approximately 300 had positive CMV serostatus and around 350 had negative CMV serostatus, and CMV serostatus was not recorded for the donor. A peripheral blood sample was collected from each donor, and TCR beta sequencing was performed on peripheral blood mononuclear cells. Genomic DNA was extracted from the blood cell samples with the Qiagen DNeasy Blood Extraction Kit. Measured from the cysteine to the phenylalanine, the CDR3 is 13 residues long. Kept here is only the CDR3 DNA, which spans 39 bases and is read in frame from base 1. In the germline V gene (reference sequence), CDR1 corresponds to SEHNR and CDR2 to FQNEAQ. From V the trimming removes 5 bases and from J it removes 8 bases, while the gene matches leave 6 bases of the junction unaccounted for.

Notes on this clone: The clone's antigen remains unknown. No quality values exist for individual bases; no much larger clone is one base distant.

The library was prepared using the immunoSEQ multiplex PCR assay. A mixture of 60 forward primers for TCR Vbeta segments and 13 reverse primers for TCR Jbeta segments was used in the multiplex PCR. The CDR3 region of rearranged TCR beta genes was amplified from genomic DNA with a multiplex PCR assay. The Illumina HiSeq System was used to sequence the amplified TCR beta libraries as 87-base-pair reads. Processing in the source paper ran as follows. A later analysis counted around 72 million unique TCR beta chains across the 666 repertoires, and around 9.9 million of these chains were shared by at least two donors. Raw reads were error-corrected and collapsed into unique sequences by a nearest-neighbor algorithm in which closely related sequences were merged to remove PCR and sequencing errors. V, D and J gene segments were assigned by aligning CDR3 sequences to IMGT reference sequences. For a sequence to be retained, a match of at least six nucleotides to both a V gene segment and a J gene segment was required. Rearrangements were called productive when the CDR3 lacked stop codons and stayed in frame with V and J; all others were non-productive. Following IMGT convention, CDR3 was defined as the stretch from the second conserved V-encoded cysteine to the conserved J-encoded phenylalanine. Sequences without an unambiguous match to a single V gene segment were excluded from the earlier analysis of a few hundred of the donors. In an earlier analysis of more than 500 of the donors, a V segment was called functional when productive rearrangements were above 56.7%, and segregating when the standard deviation between donors exceeded 5%. To diagnose cytomegalovirus status from the catalog of TCR beta chain sequences, a statistical classification framework was built. In a later analysis, V and J genes were assigned by comparing TCR nucleotide sequences against IMGT/GENE-DB human TR gene sequences. In a later analysis, CDR3 sequences and most-parsimonious VDJ recombination scenarios were assigned using the TCRdist pipeline. A later analysis defined each TCR beta chain by its CDR3 amino acid sequence plus V-gene family, and excluded reads lacking a unique V-gene family. In a later analysis, approximately 590 highly shared, low-generation-probability nucleotide sequences were removed to address suspected cross-contamination and a sequencing artifact. For each public chain, a later analysis derived a clonal expansion index from normalized ranks of inferred template counts within each repertoire. In a later analysis, generation probabilities were computed using a VDJ recombination model fitted to out-of-frame rearrangements, and the results were checked against IGoR. A later analysis scored TCR-TCR, TCR-HLA and TCR-CMV co-occurrence with hypergeometric tests, applying a repertoire-size bias correction to TCR pairs. False discovery rates were estimated in a later analysis by permuting HLA or CMV assignments 20 times. In a later analysis, co-occurring TCRs were grouped using DBSCAN, and TCRdist sequence similarity was added for clustering within HLA-allele-positive subsets. Co-occurrence clustering excluded repertoires with fewer than 30,000 or more than 120,000 public chains, plus five with anomalous nucleotide sharing. The immuneACCESS repertoire file appears here via TCRdb, limited to in-frame rearrangements. These files lack a portion of the clones; in checked studies, under half of the deficit traces to unresolved V genes, and the cause of the others is not known. Clone size and the V and J calls come from that table; the DNA yielded D and trimming. The sample contains about 140,000 clones, around 77% of them found a single time. 4% to 5.5% of the sample is held by the ten biggest clonotypes.

This receptor was taken from a man aged 25 to 45 in good health. Sequencing input: PBMCs. The chain uses TRBV7-9 and TRBJ1-1, and 9 junction bases match TRBD1. The DNA reads TGTGCCAGCAGCACATGGACAGGGGTAGAAGCTTTCTTT. This codes for CASSTWTGVEAFF. Full variable domain (CDR3 extended with the reference TRBV7-9 and TRBJ1-1 proteins): DTGVSQNPRHKITKRGQNVTFRCDPISEHNRLYWYRQTLGQGPEFLTYFQNEAQLEKSRLLSDRFSAERPKGSFSTLEIQRTEQGDSAMYLCASSTWTGVEAFFGQGTRLTVV.